This TCR beta chain was sequenced in a study of blood T cell repertoires in COVID-19. TCRdb's table, derived via immunoSEQ multiplex PCR, lists solely in-frame clones and lacks some. The repertoire includes about 270,000 clones, more than 75% of them detected once, and roughly 8% sits in the top ten. This CDR3 spans 13 amino acids. Germline-derived CDR1 and CDR2 are ENHRY and SYGVKD. V lost 8 bases, J lost 0 bases, and 1 base stayed unmatched. The source material was peripheral blood. The rearrangement joins TRBV10-3 to TRBJ2-1; 7 bases are shared with TRBD2. The origin of this receptor is a man aged 35-49 years with active or convalescent COVID-19. CDR3 protein: CAIWTSSYNEQFF. The CDR3 nucleotides are TGTGCCATCTGGACTAGCTCCTACAATGAGCAGTTCTTC.